The 22 T cell receptor beta chains below all came from one sample that was sequenced in a study of T cells in localized non-small cell lung cancer. Here immunoSEQ multiplex PCR was the method, and the copy in TCRdb shows in-frame clones only, minus some. Altogether about 52,000 clones are present, approximately 86% being singletons, with the ten largest covering 16%. This sample comprised PBMCs, obtained before any cancer treatment. All receptors derive from a female donor with stage II lung adenocarcinoma.

V gene TRBV19 combines with J gene TRBJ1-5, with 7 nucleotides matching TRBD1. The V and J ends lost 5 bases and 2 bases, in that order; junction bases with no gene match: 3. CDR1 and CDR2 from the germline V gene are LNHDA and SQIVND (reference sequence). CDR3 length equals 14 residues. The CDR3 nucleotides are TGTGCCAGTAGTCTTGACAGGGGCAATCAGCCCCAGCATTTT. Protein sequence: CASSLDRGNQPQHF.

The chain joins TRBV29-1 to TRBJ2-3, with D hard to call. This CDR3 region has 12 residues. Trimming left V 8 bases short and J 0 bases short, with 9 bases between. Per germline, CDR1 SQVTM and CDR2 ANQGSEA. The CDR3 is CSFRPSTDTQYF. The DNA for the CDR3 is TGCAGCTTCCGTCCAAGCACAGATACGCAGTATTTT.

The chain uses TRBV29-1 and TRBJ1-2; possible D gene TRBD1, 5 bases. Per the germline V gene, CDR1 is SQVTM and CDR2 is ANQGSEA. The CDR3 has 12 amino acids. V shed 7 bases and J shed 4 bases, with 13 bases lying between them. For the CDR3, the DNA is TGCAGCGCCCCGGGACGGTTCTATGGCTACACCTTC. This translates into CSAPGRFYGYTF.

The rearrangement joins TRBV21-1 to TRBJ1-2; the D segment call TRBD1 is taken from the table without a DNA check. TRBV21-1 is described as a pseudogene. This CDR3 spans 14 amino acids. For the CDR3, the DNA is TGTGCCAGCAGCAACGGACAGATCAACTATGGCTACACCTTC. Its translation: CASSNGQINYGYTF.

The chain employs TRBV2 and TRBJ2-1; 7 bases match TRBD2. From germline, CDR1 is SNHLY and CDR2 FYNNEI. Trimming removed 2 bases from V and 3 bases from J; junction bases left unmatched: 7. There are 16 residues in the CDR3. The CDR3 nucleotides are TGTGCCAGCAGTGAAAAAGTTCTAGCGGACTACAATGAGCAGTTCTTC. This sequence encodes CASSEKVLADYNEQFF.

J is TRBJ2-7 and V is TRBV27, with TRBD1 identical over 11 bases. Germline trimming cut 0 bases from V and 2 bases from J; bases unmatched to any gene: 6. The germline V gene has CDR1 MNHEY and CDR2 SMNVEV (reference sequence). This CDR3 region has 17 residues. The CDR3 reads CASSLSFPGQGAYEQYF. The CDR3 nucleotides are TGTGCCAGCAGTTTATCATTCCCGGGACAGGGGGCCTACGAGCAGTACTTC.

In DNA, the CDR3 is TGTGCCAGCAGTCTCGGGGTCCCCGGCGGGCCCCAGTACTTC. Its protein product is CASSLGVPGGPQYF. The chain has TRBV2 and TRBJ2-5, with a tentative D call TRBD2 (5 bases). Germline CDR1 and CDR2: SNHLY and FYNNEI. Trimming cost V 5 bases and J 9 bases, with 19 bases left between them. The CDR3 has 14 amino acids. Full variable domain (missing parts from reference TRBV2 and TRBJ2-5): EPEVTQTPSHQVTQMGQEVILRCVPISNHLYFYWYRQILGQKVEFLVSFYNNEISEKSEIFDDQFSVERPDGSNFTLKIRSTKLEDSAMYFCASSLGVPGGPQYFGPGTRLLVL.

By share of the sample, this clone is medium-sized (0.01 to 0.1%). V gene TRBV19 combines with J gene TRBJ1-1; a weak D match, TRBD1 (5 bases). With 3 bases removed from V and 0 bases from J, the gap between germline ends came to 14 bases. CDR1 is LNHDA and CDR2 is SQIVND in the germline V gene (reference sequence). This CDR3 region has 16 residues. The CDR3 DNA is TGTGCCAGTAGTATTCCGGCAGGGTACATGAACACTGAAGCTTTCTTT. Its translation is CASSIPAGYMNTEAFF.

The chain employs TRBV13 and TRBJ1-6; D perhaps matches TRBD1 (5 bases). V was shortened by 8 bases and J by 9 bases, with 17 bases between the two germline ends. The length of the CDR3 is 14 residues. Germline CDR1 and CDR2: PRHDT and FYEKMQ (reference sequence). CDR3 sequence reads: CASCRGDSLSPLHF. For the CDR3, the DNA is TGTGCCAGCTGCCGAGGTGACAGCCTTTCACCCCTCCACTTT.

The rearrangement links TRBV19 to TRBJ2-7; 7 bases fit TRBD1. Germline CDR1 reads LNHDA; CDR2 reads SQIVND (reference sequence). The length of the CDR3 is 15 residues. The V and J ends lost 4 bases and 5 bases, in that order; junction bases with no gene match: 11. Written as DNA, the CDR3 is TGTGCCAGTAGTACCCCGGGACAGAGTGGCGACGAGCAGTACTTC. Protein: CASSTPGQSGDEQYF.

The V and J genes are TRBV5-1 and TRBJ1-1, with TRBD1 identical over 8 bases. Germline CDR1 and CDR2: SGHRS and YFSETQ. This CDR3 region has 15 residues. J gave up 1 base and V 4 bases, and 6 bases lay outside the gene matches. This CDR3 reads CASSLRTGTNTEAFF. The CDR3 nucleotides read TGCGCCAGCAGCCTAAGGACAGGGACGAACACTGAAGCTTTCTTT.

The chain couples TRBV2 to TRBJ1-3; D unresolved. The ends were cut back, 1 base at V and 3 bases at J, with 10 bases in the middle. Germline CDR1 and CDR2: SNHLY and FYNNEI. The CDR3 length is 15 residues. The CDR3 bases are TGTGCCAGCAGTGAAGAGGTCAGTGGTGGAAACACCATATATTTT. It yields the protein CASSEEVSGGNTIYF.

The chain couples TRBV7-9 to TRBJ2-3; no definite D call. This CDR3 region has 13 residues. V lost 1 base, J lost 2 bases, and 4 bases lay in between. Germline V gene lookup returns CDR1 SEHNR and CDR2 FQNEAQ (reference sequence). DNA for the CDR3: TGTGCCAGCAGCTTAGGAGCCACAGATACGCAGTATTTT. It encodes CASSLGATDTQYF.

The V call is TRBV5-1, the J call TRBJ2-1; 8 nucleotides match TRBD2. Germline V gives CDR1 SGHRS, CDR2 YFSETQ. V dropped 0 bases and J dropped 7; count of bases not matched to a gene: 3. The CDR3 sequence is 14 residues long. The CDR3 loop is CASSLVTSGNEQFF. In DNA form, the CDR3 reads TGCGCCAGCAGCTTGGTAACTAGCGGAAATGAGCAGTTCTTC.

J is TRBJ1-2 and V is TRBV6-5; D possibly corresponds to TRBD1 (5 bases). CDR1 is MNHEY and CDR2 is SVGAGI in the germline V gene. V was cut by 9 bases and J by 3 bases, with 14 bases left in between. There are 13 residues in the CDR3. The CDR3 here is CASNGGGYYGYTF. The DNA for the CDR3 is TGTGCCAGTAACGGCGGGGGATACTATGGCTACACCTTC.

This chain joins TRBV5-6 and TRBJ2-1; tentative D call: TRBD2 (6 bases). Trimming took 3 bases from V and 4 from J, leaving 17 bases between them. The CDR3 sequence is 16 residues long. Germline CDR1 is SGHDT and CDR2 is YYEEEE. The CDR3 DNA is TGTGCCAGCAGCTGGGACTCCAGACCCCCATACAATGAGCAGTTCTTC. Translated, it gives CASSWDSRPPYNEQFF.

The chain couples TRBV2 to TRBJ1-2; no clear D gene. Trimming shortened V by 3 bases and J by 5 bases, and 4 bases separated the two germline ends. The CDR3 runs 11 residues. Germline V lookup: CDR1 SNHLY, CDR2 FYNNEI. CDR3 in DNA: TGTGCCAGCAGTGACGGATATGGCTACACCTTC. Translating it yields CASSDGYGYTF.

This sequence joins TRBV9 and TRBJ1-2, with 12 bases aligning to TRBD1. This CDR3 contains 15 residues. The V gene end was trimmed by 6 bases and the J gene end by 4 bases; junction bases not matched to a gene: 7. Looked up from germline, CDR1 is SGDLS and CDR2 is YYNGEE. CDR3 sequence (DNA): TGTGCCAGCACAACCGGGACAGGGGGCCCCTATGGCTACACCTTC. This codes for CASTTGTGGPYGYTF.

The chain carries TRBV9 and TRBJ2-5; D gene ambiguous. Trimming took off 0 bases at V and 0 bases at J, with 6 bases between the two ends. The CDR3 spans 14 residues. Germline V gives CDR1 SGDLS, CDR2 YYNGEE. The chain's CDR3 is CASSVGPNQETQYF. Written as DNA, the CDR3 is TGTGCCAGCAGCGTAGGGCCTAACCAAGAGACCCAGTACTTC.

The rearrangement joins TRBV18 to TRBJ1-6; D remains unclear. Germline V gives CDR1 KGHSH, CDR2 LQKENI. This CDR3 region has 18 residues. Trimming pared 1 base from V and 0 bases from J, leaving 13 bases between. The CDR3 sequence: CASSPQIPSSSYNSPLHF. In DNA, the CDR3 is TGTGCCAGCTCACCACAGATCCCGTCGAGCTCCTATAATTCACCCCTCCACTTT.

The CDR3 region is CASGLTGGNQPQHF. The CDR3 region has the DNA TGTGCCAGCGGACTAACAGGCGGCAATCAGCCCCAGCATTTT. This chain connects TRBV27 to TRBJ1-5; TRBD1 is a possible D gene (5 bases). Germline V gene lookup returns CDR1 MNHEY and CDR2 SMNVEV (reference sequence). Between the trimmed V and J ends, which lost 8 bases and 2 bases, there was a span of 13 bases. This CDR3 contains 14 residues.

In this sample, this clone turned up once. The V gene is TRBV11-2, the J gene TRBJ2-5; no clear D. Trimming left V 3 bases short and J 5 bases short, with 13 bases between. Germline-derived CDR1 and CDR2 are SGHAT and FQNNGV. This CDR3 is 14 amino acids long. DNA of the CDR3: TGTGCCAGCAGCTTGAGGATTCTGCGGGAGACCCAGTACTTC. This codes for CASSLRILRETQYF.